Shown below are 2 T cell receptor beta chains from a single sample sequenced in a study of blood T cell repertoires in COVID-19. The data were produced by immunoSEQ multiplex PCR, yet TCRdb's version contains in-frame clones alone and is incomplete. The table shows roughly 150,000 clones, with roughly 80% occurring only once. The sample taken for sequencing was peripheral blood. These receptors were collected from a woman of 80 years or more with acute or convalescent COVID-19.

The genes are TRBV4-1 and TRBJ2-4; D may be TRBD2 (7 bases). The CDR3 length is 17 residues. Germline lookup yields CDR1 MGHRA and CDR2 YSYEKL. With 2 bases removed from V and 1 base from J, the gap between germline ends came to 15 bases. CDR3 residues: CASSQILGGVAKNIQYF. The CDR3 region has the DNA TGCGCCAGCAGCCAAATATTAGGGGGGGTGGCCAAAAACATTCAGTACTTC.

This chain connects TRBV24-1 to TRBJ2-5; 10 positions agree with TRBD1. Germline trimming cut 3 bases from V and 5 bases from J; bases unmatched to any gene: 5. This CDR3 has 15 amino acids. CDR1 is KGHDR, CDR2 SFDVKD, per germline. The chain's CDR3 is CATSDPGQGRETQYF. The DNA of the CDR3 is TGTGCCACCAGTGATCCGGGACAGGGGAGGGAGACCCAGTACTTC.